This T cell receptor (beta chain) appears in the sequencing data of a study of cytomegalovirus exposure and HLA in healthy donors. About the research overall: The Caucasian-associated ancestry cluster held 65% to 90% of 398 genotyped donors.

Study-level findings and limits: Relative to the approximately 670-donor mean, N-insertions were reportedly fewer in an Asian-associated ancestry cluster in a later analysis. Researchers reportedly found TCR beta sequences accurately predicted most subjects' HLA-A and HLA-B alleles.

For this clone: Its specificity is not known.

PCR employed 60 Vbeta and 13 Jbeta primers. Some clones are missing from TCRdb's copy, which holds only in-frame ones; the method was immunoSEQ multiplex PCR. The data show some 190,000 clones, approximately 81% seen once. The receptor was derived from a boy aged 2 to 10 in good health and CMV-seronegative. The specimen sequenced was PBMCs.

CDR3 region: CASGRSQTGELFF. CDR3 nucleotides: TGCGCCAGCGGGAGATCGCAGACCGGGGAGCTGTTTTTT. This chain links TRBV5-1 with TRBJ2-2, with D possibly matching TRBD2 (5 bases). V gave up 7 bases and J gave up 5 bases, with 12 bases separating them. Germline V gene lookup returns CDR1 SGHRS and CDR2 YFSETQ. This CDR3 region has 13 residues.